This TCR beta chain was sequenced in a study of T cell clonotyping in hematopoietic cell transplantation (dated by TCRdb to about 2021). For the study in its entirety: In the study, more than 120 blood samples were gathered from some 32 consecutive transplant recipients and their related donors. Patient recruitment ran from September 2015 to early 2017, and follow-up continued until September 2020 or death. Study-wide findings and limitations: Sample size was limited, and cells were not sorted, so CD4 and CD8 repertoire contributions could not be separated. Overlap with donor repertoires was found for only a small fraction of recipient repertoires, with over 95% found to appear de novo at the given depth. Recipient TCR diversity fell after transplant, with pathologically expanded clonotypes rising progressively from day 30 to day 180. Inverse Simpson Index values from donors and from recipients before transplant predicted broader TCR repertoire diversity after transplant.

The time point tag for this specimen amounts to: 30 days after allo-HCT. Blood from recipients was drawn about 28 days before transplant and again at days 30, 100 and 180 after transplant. Using Nuclei Lysis Solution, genomic DNA was extracted from unfractionated peripheral blood mononuclear cells that were either fresh or cryopreserved. This clone was observed a handful of times. Its antigen specificity is not known. Base qualities are not at hand, and no much larger clone is one base apart. CDR1 SQVTM and CDR2 ANQGSEA were looked up in the germline V gene. The germline V end is reduced by 4 bases and the J end by 4 bases; junction bases left unmatched: 10. Its CDR3 holds 15 amino acids, cysteine through phenylalanine. Of the read, only the CDR3 DNA is kept; its 45 bases are in frame from base 1. The immunoSEQ assay, a bias-controlled multiplex PCR with V- and J-specific primers, was used to amplify TCR beta CDR3 regions from genomic DNA. A second PCR step added a proprietary barcode and Illumina adapter sequences to the CDR3 amplicons. An Illumina MiSeq instrument was used for sequencing of the CDR3 libraries. The paper's data handling went like this. Export and quality control were performed with immunoSEQ Analyzer 3.0, and downstream analyses were performed with R Bioconductor and Immunarch. Only productive rearrangements in the normalized downsampled data set were used to calculate repertoire metrics. Clonotypes larger than 5 templates in the normalized cohort were defined as pathologically expanded. The Inverse Simpson Index was used to measure repertoire diversity. To capture all clonotypes, CMV-specificity analyses were performed on the non-normalized data set. As stored in TCRdb, this immuneACCESS dataset retains in-frame rearrangements with V and J assigned. A fraction of the clones does not appear; measured against another copy, unresolved V genes explain less than half of the discrepancy, and the remainder lacks a known reason. That table supplies the V and J calls and clone size; D and trimming were determined from the DNA. The sample table lists about 11,000 clones, approximately 45% of them with a count of one. The ten largest make up around 8.5% of the sample.

The rearrangement joined TRBV29-1 to TRBJ2-3, with 8 central nucleotides matching TRBD2. Sample: PBMCs, taken 30 days after allogeneic stem cell transplant. This TCR was sampled from a male patient between 45 and 60 years old who had an allogeneic stem cell transplant from an unrelated donor, so the T cells may come from the graft donor. Some clones in this sample may be carry-over from other donors' samples. The nucleotides are TGCAGCGTTGTGGCAGCGGGAGCACGGGCAGATACGCAGTATTTT. Its amino acids are CSVVAAGARADTQYF.